This is a list of T cell receptor beta chains from one sample in a study of OX40 agonist ivuxolimab in advanced cancers. Clones were read by immunoSEQ multiplex PCR, and TCRdb kept only the in-frame ones, dropping some. In the table there are tens of thousands of clones, approximately 90% of which are singletons. The material was CD4+ or CD8+ T cells sorted from blood, obtained in a trial of the OX40 agonist ivuxolimab. Receptor source: an adult with an advanced solid tumor such as melanoma, head and neck, liver or kidney cancer. CDR3s leave out the opening cysteine and the closing phenylalanine or tryptophan. The D gene is left open where the match is weak.

J gene | V gene | D gene | CDR3 protein
TRBJ2-3 | TRBV28 | NA | ASSENLGYSTDTQY
TRBJ2-1 | TRBV7-6 | TRBD1 | ASSPRDSNNEQF
TRBJ2-5 | TRBV19 | TRBD2 | ASSKGDLAGEKTQY
TRBJ2-7 | TRBV27 | NA | ASSYRWGSYEQY
TRBJ1-1 | TRBV19 | NA | ASSIGAFEAF
TRBJ2-7 | TRBV19 | NA | AAGSYEQY
TRBJ2-5 | TRBV7-8 | NA | ASSPSASLETQY
TRBJ2-7 | TRBV5-6 | NA | ASTGSSYEQY
TRBJ2-7 | TRBV6-5 | NA | ASSQIDSFN
TRBJ1-5 | TRBV5-8 | NA | ASSFASNQPQH
TRBJ2-3 | TRBV5-5 | TRBD2 | ASSIAGGITDTQY
TRBJ1-6 | TRBV6-5 | NA | ATAPRQNNSPLH
TRBJ1-5 | TRBV19 | TRBD1 | ASRPGGNQPQH
TRBJ1-1 | TRBV11-2 | TRBD1 | ASSDRGYTEAF
TRBJ1-1 | TRBV9 | NA | ASTPPASIEAF
TRBJ2-7 | TRBV19 | NA | ASSTNYNYEQY
TRBJ1-5 | TRBV19 | NA | ASTTLGTLNQPQH
TRBJ2-2 | TRBV19 | TRBD1 | ASSIEDRGIFDTGELF
TRBJ1-1 | TRBV19 | TRBD1 | ASIRTGGTEAF
TRBJ2-3 | TRBV7-3 | TRBD2 | ASSLAGGGLDTQY
TRBJ2-2 | TRBV13 | NA | ASSLEGWDSPGELF
TRBJ2-7 | TRBV4-1 | TRBD1 | ASSQAQGEYEQY
TRBJ2-1 | TRBV11-2 | NA | ASSPTREQF
TRBJ1-1 | TRBV19 | NA | ASSRFISPRTARDTEAF